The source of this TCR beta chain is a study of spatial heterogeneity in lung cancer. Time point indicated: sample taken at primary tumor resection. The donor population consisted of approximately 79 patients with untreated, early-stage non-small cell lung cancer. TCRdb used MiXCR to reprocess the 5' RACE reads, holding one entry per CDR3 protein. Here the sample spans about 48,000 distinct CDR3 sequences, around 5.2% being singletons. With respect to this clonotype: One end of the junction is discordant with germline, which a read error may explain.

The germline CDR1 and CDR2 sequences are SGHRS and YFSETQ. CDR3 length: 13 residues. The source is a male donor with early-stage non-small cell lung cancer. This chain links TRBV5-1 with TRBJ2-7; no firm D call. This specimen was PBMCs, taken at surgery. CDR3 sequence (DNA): TGCCCCAGCAGCTTGAGGCAGCCGTCGGAGCAGTACTTC. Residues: CPSSLRQPSEQYF.